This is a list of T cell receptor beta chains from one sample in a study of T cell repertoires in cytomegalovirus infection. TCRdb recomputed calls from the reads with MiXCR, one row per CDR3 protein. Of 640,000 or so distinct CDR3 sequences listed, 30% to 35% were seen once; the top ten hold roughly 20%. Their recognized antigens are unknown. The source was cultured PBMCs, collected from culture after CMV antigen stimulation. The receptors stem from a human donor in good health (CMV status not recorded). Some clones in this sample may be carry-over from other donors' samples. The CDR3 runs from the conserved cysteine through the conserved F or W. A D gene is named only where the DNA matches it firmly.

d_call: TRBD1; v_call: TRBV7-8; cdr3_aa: CASTPDRVPMNTEAFF
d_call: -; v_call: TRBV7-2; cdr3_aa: CASSSTRTSGEQFF
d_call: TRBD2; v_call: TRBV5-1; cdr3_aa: CATTSKGSGLAGDSYNEQFF
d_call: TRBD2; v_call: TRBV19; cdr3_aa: CASSPGPWTSGTTTGELFF
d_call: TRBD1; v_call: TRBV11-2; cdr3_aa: CASSKNRTGGRILWDTIYF
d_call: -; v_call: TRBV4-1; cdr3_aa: CASSQDGEAPLHF
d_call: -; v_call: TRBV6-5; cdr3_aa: CASSYQAGSDTQYF
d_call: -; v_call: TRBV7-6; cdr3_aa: CASSPRGFSQYF
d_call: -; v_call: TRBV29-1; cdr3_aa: CSVGPLSFEQFF
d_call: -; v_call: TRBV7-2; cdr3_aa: CASSSGQLRNEQFF
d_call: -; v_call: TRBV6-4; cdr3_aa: CASSDAFGETQYF
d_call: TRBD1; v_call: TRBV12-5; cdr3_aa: CASVGQGWNEQFF
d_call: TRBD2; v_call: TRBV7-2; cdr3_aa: CASSLAPSGMSEQFF
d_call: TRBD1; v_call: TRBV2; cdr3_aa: CASSPDRFRINQPQHF
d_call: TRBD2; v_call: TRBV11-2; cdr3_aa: CASSLGSGLAAEQYF
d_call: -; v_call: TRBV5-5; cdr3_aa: CASSRRTATNEKLFF
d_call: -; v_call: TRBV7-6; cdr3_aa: CASSSGVHGEAFF
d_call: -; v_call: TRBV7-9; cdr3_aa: CASSRGMNTEAFF
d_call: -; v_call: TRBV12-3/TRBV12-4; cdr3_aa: CASSFSGARAGTQYF
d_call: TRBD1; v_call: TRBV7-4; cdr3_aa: CASSLGLRQGRTEAFF
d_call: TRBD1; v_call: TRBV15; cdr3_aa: CATSRDRTGNGEKLFF
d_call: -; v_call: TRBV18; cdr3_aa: CASTDRSPTSTDTQYF
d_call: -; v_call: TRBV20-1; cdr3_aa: CSARGDLPSAAFF
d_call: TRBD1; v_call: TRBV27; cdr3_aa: CASSRPSTGGNTDTQYF